This TCR beta chain came from a study of a mutant IDH1 vaccine in newly diagnosed glioma. Overall study: Administration of eight vaccinations to patients took place in weeks 1, 3, 5, 7, 11, 15, 19, 23. Vaccinations were initiated 4-6 weeks following radiotherapy alone, or were given together with temozolomide cycles.

Time point described: week 23, last vaccination. Each dose delivered 300 ug of mutant IDH1 20-mer peptide subcutaneously with imiquimod. Produced via immunoSEQ multiplex PCR; TCRdb's table is partial and in-frame only. Of just over 65,000 clones listed, over 70% are singletons. To note about this clone: The antigen is undetermined.

The sample in question was PBMCs, obtained from a glioma patient whose treatment included an IDH1 peptide vaccine. The receptor's source is a young man with glioma.

The CDR3 DNA follows: TGTGTCACCCAAGGCTCTCGACATTACGAGCAGTACTTC. Residues: CVTQGSRHYEQYF. This rearrangement joins TRBV6-5 to TRBJ2-7; D not resolved. Germline values: CDR1 MNHEY, CDR2 SVGAGI. The CDR3 totals 13 residues.